This T cell receptor beta chain stems from a study of blood T cell repertoires in COVID-19. Study summary: The origin of the acute and convalescent COVID-19 samples was the United States, Italy and Spain. The analysed material was cDNA or gDNA that came from T cells, B-cell-depleted T cells, or PBMCs.

Source study methods: Nucleated cell number was recorded as an estimate derived from reference gene primer amplification. TCRdb's table, derived via immunoSEQ multiplex PCR, lists solely in-frame clones and lacks some. That table supplies the V and J calls and clone size; D and trimming were determined from the DNA. Of about 83,000 clones in the sample, under 80% were seen once. This receptor was obtained from a woman older than 75 with active or convalescent COVID-19. The sample comprised peripheral blood.

The CDR3 sequence is CASSIGTPGIPYEQYF. The CDR3 bases are TGTGCCAGTAGTATAGGCACACCTGGCATCCCCTACGAGCAGTACTTC. The chain joins TRBV19 to TRBJ2-7; D is ambiguous. The V end lost 1 base, the J end lost 2 bases, and 15 bases lay between the germline ends. CDR3 size: 16 residues. CDR1 LNHDA and CDR2 SQIVND come from the germline V gene (reference sequence). Variable domain in full (rest from reference TRBV19 and TRBJ2-7): DGGITQSPKYLFRKEGQNVTLSCEQNLNHDAMYWYRQDPGQGLRLIYYSQIVNDFQKGDIAEGYSVSREKKESFPLTVTSAQKNPTAFYLCASSIGTPGIPYEQYFGPGTRLTVT.